This T cell receptor beta chain was identified during a study of blood T cell repertoires in COVID-19. Study information: PBMCs, B-cell-depleted T cells, or T cells provided the cDNA or gDNA that made up the material.

The method was immunoSEQ multiplex PCR; TCRdb's version includes in-frame clones alone and lacks a portion of them. Of hundreds of thousands of clones listed, approximately 90% are singletons. CDR1 and CDR2 from the germline V gene are MDHEN and SYDVKM. The CDR3 loop spans 13 amino acids. V lost 3 bases and J lost 6, with 11 bases in between. This TCR was recovered from a woman between 45 and 60 years old who had recovered from COVID-19. J is TRBJ1-2 and V is TRBV28, with D perhaps matching TRBD1 (5 bases). The sequenced sample consisted of PBMCs or T cells enriched from blood (not recorded which). For the CDR3, the DNA is TGTGCCAGCAGTTTCGGGCGGGGACATGGCTACACCTTC. Translated: CASSFGRGHGYTF.